These 9 T cell receptor beta chains were sequenced from one sample in a study of early T cells in non-severe SARS-CoV-2 infection. TCRdb used MiXCR to reprocess the 5' RACE reads, holding one entry per CDR3 protein. The repertoire consists of approximately 30,000 distinct CDR3 sequences, with about 4.6% occurring once and the leading ten covering around 10%. The specimen was whole blood. Every receptor here comes from an adult who was a healthcare worker with PCR-confirmed SARS-CoV-2 infection or an uninfected control (not recorded which).

The sample holds many counts of this clonotype. V and J are TRBV5-1 and TRBJ2-2; TRBD1 agrees at 7 bases. Trimming at V came to 4 bases and at J to 4 bases, leaving 7 bases not matched to a gene. The CDR3 contains 15 residues. Germline loops: CDR1 SGHRS, CDR2 YFSETQ. This CDR3 is CASSLGTAPTGELFF. DNA for the CDR3: TGCGCCAGCAGCCTAGGGACAGCACCCACCGGGGAGCTGTTTTTT.

This clonotype was observed at least ten times. The chain joins TRBV12-5 to TRBJ2-1, with 7 nucleotides matching TRBD1. The junction had 8 bases not matched to a gene; V was cut back by 0 bases and J by 0 bases. CDR3 length: 18 amino acids. In germline, CDR1 is LGHNT, CDR2 FRNRAP. The CDR3 spells CASGLVRKGQSSYNEQFF. CDR3 DNA sequence: TGTGCTAGTGGTTTGGTACGCAAGGGACAGAGCTCCTACAATGAGCAGTTCTTC.

This clonotype was observed many times. Here the CDR3 reads CASSEGDSSYEQYF. CDR3 coding DNA: TGTGCCAGCAGTGAAGGCGACAGCTCCTACGAGCAGTACTTC. V and J are TRBV6-1 and TRBJ2-7; tentative D call: TRBD1 (5 bases). Trimming cost V 1 base and J 0 bases, with 7 bases left between them. CDR3 size: 14 residues. The germline V gene encodes CDR1 MNHNS and CDR2 SASEGT.

This clonotype was detected ten times or more. The chain uses TRBV7-9 and TRBJ2-7; TRBD1 aligns across 8 bases. This CDR3 is 14 amino acids long. Germline V gene data show CDR1 as SEHNR and CDR2 as FQNEAQ (reference sequence). V trimming: 1 base; J trimming: 9 bases; junction bases outside the gene matches: 8. The CDR3 region is CASSLGTGPKRQYF. Here the CDR3 DNA reads TGTGCCAGCAGCTTAGGGACAGGGCCCAAAAGGCAGTACTTC.

This clonotype showed up just a few times. V usage is TRBV18 and J usage is TRBJ1-6, with TRBD1 matching 7 bases. CDR3 length equals 15 residues. The junction had 7 bases not matched to a gene; V was cut back by 3 bases and J by 8 bases. CDR1 is KGHSH, CDR2 LQKENI, per germline. The CDR3: CASSPRQGLDSPLHF. The DNA for the CDR3 is TGTGCCAGCTCACCCCGACAGGGCTTAGATTCACCCCTCCACTTT.

This clonotype was detected only a few times. The CDR3 region has the DNA TGTGCCACCAGGGGATCCGCTAGCACAGATACGCAGTATTTT. Its protein is CATRGSASTDTQYF. V usage is TRBV24-1 and J usage is TRBJ2-3; D not resolved. V lost 7 bases and J lost 0, with 10 bases in between. The CDR3 is 14 residues long. Germline lookup yields CDR1 KGHDR and CDR2 SFDVKD.

In this sample, this clonotype turned up many times. This sequence joins TRBV6-5 and TRBJ2-7; the match to TRBD2 covers 10 bases. Germline V lookup: CDR1 MNHEY, CDR2 SVGAGI. Trimming cost V 6 bases and J 5 bases; bases outside gene matches: 10. The CDR3 totals 15 residues. CDR3 protein: CASSQREGPGNEQYF. CDR3 nucleotides: TGTGCCAGCAGCCAGCGGGAGGGCCCCGGGAACGAGCAGTACTTC.

The chain uses TRBV19 and TRBJ2-4, with 7 bases identical to TRBD1. The CDR3 sequence is 18 residues long. Germline loops: CDR1 LNHDA, CDR2 SQIVND (reference sequence). Germline trimming cut 4 bases from V and 2 bases from J; bases unmatched to any gene: 14. This CDR3 reads CASSTKEQGTDTKNIQYF. DNA of the CDR3: TGTGCCAGTAGTACAAAGGAACAGGGGACGGATACCAAAAACATTCAGTACTTC.

The chain uses TRBV20-1 and TRBJ2-5; D may match TRBD1 or TRBD2 (5 bases each). Germline CDR1 is DFQATT and CDR2 is SNEGSKA (reference sequence). V lost 1 base and J lost 4, with 16 bases in between. This CDR3 comprises 15 residues. CDR3 loop: CSARGSSEGRETQYF. The CDR3, as DNA: TGCAGTGCTAGAGGTAGTAGCGAGGGACGAGAGACCCAGTACTTC.